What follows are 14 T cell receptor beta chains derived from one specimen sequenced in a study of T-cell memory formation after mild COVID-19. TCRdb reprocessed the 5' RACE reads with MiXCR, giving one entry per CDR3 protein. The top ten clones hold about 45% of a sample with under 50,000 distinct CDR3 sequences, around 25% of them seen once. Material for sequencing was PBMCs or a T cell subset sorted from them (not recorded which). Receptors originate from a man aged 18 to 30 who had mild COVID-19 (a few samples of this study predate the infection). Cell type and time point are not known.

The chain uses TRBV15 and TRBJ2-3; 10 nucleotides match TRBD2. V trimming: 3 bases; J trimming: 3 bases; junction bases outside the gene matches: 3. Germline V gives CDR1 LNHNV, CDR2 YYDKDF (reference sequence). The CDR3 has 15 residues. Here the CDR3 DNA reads TGTGCCACCAGCAGTTGGACTAGCGGTACAGATACGCAGTATTTT. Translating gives CATSSWTSGTDTQYF.

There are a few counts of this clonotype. Written as DNA, the CDR3 is TGTGCCAGTGGAGTAAGTTCGGCGGGCACAGATACGCAGTATTTT. It specifies CASGVSSAGTDTQYF. The rearrangement uses TRBV19 and TRBJ2-3; D is uncertain. The V end was cut by 8 bases, the J end by 1 base, with 16 bases between. Germline V lookup: CDR1 LNHDA, CDR2 SQIVND (reference sequence). This CDR3 region has 15 residues.

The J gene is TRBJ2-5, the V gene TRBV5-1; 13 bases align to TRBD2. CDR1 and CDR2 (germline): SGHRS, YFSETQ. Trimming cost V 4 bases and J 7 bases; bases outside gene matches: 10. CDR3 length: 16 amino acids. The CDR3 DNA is TGCGCCAGCAGCAAAGGACTAGCGGGAGACCCATCGACCCAGTACTTC. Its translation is CASSKGLAGDPSTQYF.

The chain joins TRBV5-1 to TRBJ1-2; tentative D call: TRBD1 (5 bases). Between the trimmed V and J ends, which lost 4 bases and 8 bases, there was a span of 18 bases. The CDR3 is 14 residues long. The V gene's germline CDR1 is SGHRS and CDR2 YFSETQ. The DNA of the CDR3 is TGCGCCAGCAGCCCCCAGGGCCCGGGTCGGGGCTACACCTTC. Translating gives CASSPQGPGRGYTF.

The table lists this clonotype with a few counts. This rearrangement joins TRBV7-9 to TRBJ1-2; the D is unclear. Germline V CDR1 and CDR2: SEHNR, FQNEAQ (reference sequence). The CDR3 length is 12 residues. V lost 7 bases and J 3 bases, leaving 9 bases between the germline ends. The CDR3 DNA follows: TGTGCCAGCACCGCAGCTGACTATGGCTACACCTTC. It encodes CASTAADYGYTF.

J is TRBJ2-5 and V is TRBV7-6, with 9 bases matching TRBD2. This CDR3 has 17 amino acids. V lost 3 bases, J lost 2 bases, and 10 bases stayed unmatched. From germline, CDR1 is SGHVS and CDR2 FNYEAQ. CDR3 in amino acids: CASSFVGGGVTQETQYF. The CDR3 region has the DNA TGTGCCAGCAGCTTCGTCGGCGGGGGGGTAACTCAAGAGACCCAGTACTTC.

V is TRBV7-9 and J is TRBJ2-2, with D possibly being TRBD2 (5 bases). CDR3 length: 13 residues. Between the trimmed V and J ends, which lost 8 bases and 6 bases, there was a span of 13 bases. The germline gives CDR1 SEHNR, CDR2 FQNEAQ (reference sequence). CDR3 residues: CASRGKGAGELFF. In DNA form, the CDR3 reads TGTGCCAGCCGAGGGAAGGGCGCCGGGGAGCTGTTTTTT.

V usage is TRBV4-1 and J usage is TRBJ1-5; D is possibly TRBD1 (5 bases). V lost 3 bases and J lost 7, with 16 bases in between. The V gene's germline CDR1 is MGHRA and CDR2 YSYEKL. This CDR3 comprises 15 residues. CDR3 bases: TGCGCCAGCAGCCATGATCACAGGAGTCCACAGCCCCAGCATTTT. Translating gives CASSHDHRSPQPQHF.

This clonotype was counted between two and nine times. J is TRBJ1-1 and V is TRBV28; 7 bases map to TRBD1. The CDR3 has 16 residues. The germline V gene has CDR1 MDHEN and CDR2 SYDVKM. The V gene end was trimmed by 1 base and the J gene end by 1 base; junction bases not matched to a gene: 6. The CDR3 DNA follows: TGTGCCAGCAGTTTATTGAACCGGGACAGGAACACTGAAGCTTTCTTT. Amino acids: CASSLLNRDRNTEAFF.

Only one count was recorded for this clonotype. Here the CDR3 reads CSARDQGARYEQYV. The CDR3 DNA sequence: TGCAGTGCTAGAGATCAAGGGGCCAGGTACGAGCAGTACGTC. This chain joins TRBV20-1 and TRBJ2-7, with D possibly TRBD1 on 5 matching bases. The V gene lost 0 bases and the J gene lost 4 bases, with 13 bases spanning the gap. Germline loops: CDR1 DFQATT, CDR2 SNEGSKA (reference sequence). The CDR3 contains 14 residues.

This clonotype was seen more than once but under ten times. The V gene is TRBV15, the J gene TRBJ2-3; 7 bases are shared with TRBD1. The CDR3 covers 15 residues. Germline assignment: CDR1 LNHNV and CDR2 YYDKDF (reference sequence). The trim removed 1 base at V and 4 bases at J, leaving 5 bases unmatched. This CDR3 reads CATSRAYQGADTQYF. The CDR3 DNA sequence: TGTGCCACCAGCAGAGCATACCAGGGGGCAGATACGCAGTATTTT. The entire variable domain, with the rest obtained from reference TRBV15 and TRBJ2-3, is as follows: DAMVIQNPRYQVTQFGKPVTLSCSQTLNHNVMYWYQQKSSQAPKLLFHYYDKDFNNEADTPDNFQSRRPNTSFCFLDIRSPGLGDTAMYLCATSRAYQGADTQYFGPGTRLTVL.

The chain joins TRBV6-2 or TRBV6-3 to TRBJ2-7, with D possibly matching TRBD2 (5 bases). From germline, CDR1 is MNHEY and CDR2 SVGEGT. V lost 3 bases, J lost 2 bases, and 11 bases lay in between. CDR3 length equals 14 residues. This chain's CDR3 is CASSYGLGPYEQYV. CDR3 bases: TGTGCCAGCAGTTATGGACTGGGCCCCTACGAGCAGTACGTC.

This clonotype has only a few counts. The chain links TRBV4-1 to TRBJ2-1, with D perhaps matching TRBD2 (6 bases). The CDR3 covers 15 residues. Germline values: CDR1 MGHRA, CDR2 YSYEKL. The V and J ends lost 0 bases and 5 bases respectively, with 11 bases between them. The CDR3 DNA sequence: TGCGCCAGCAGCCAAGATCTGACGGGGGACAATGAGCAGTTCTTC. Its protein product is CASSQDLTGDNEQFF.

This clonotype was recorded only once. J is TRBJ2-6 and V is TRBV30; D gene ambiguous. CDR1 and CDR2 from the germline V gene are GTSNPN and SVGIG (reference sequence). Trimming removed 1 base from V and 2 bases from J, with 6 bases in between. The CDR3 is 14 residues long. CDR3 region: CAWSGGPGANVLTF. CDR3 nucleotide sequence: TGTGCCTGGAGTGGGGGTCCTGGGGCCAACGTCCTGACTTTC.